This T cell receptor beta chain was sequenced for a study of blood T cell repertoires in COVID-19. Overall study context: Whether acute or convalescent, the COVID-19 samples came from the United States, Italy and Spain. T cells, B-cell-depleted T cells, or PBMCs supplied cDNA or gDNA.

Germline V CDR1 and CDR2: MNHEY, SVGAGI. The CDR3 loop spans 16 amino acids. With V trimmed by 4 bases and J by 4 bases, 10 bases remained unmatched. In the authors' methods: Estimation of nucleated cell counts relied on the amplification of reference gene primers. TCRdb keeps only in-frame clones here, not all; method: immunoSEQ multiplex PCR. V and J calls and clone size are those listed in that table; D and trimming were worked out from the DNA. The sample holds under 140,000 clones, 82% seen once. The sequenced sample consisted of peripheral blood. This sequence joins TRBV6-5 and TRBJ1-2; 9 bases align to TRBD1. The clonotype originates from a woman in her sixties with acute or convalescent COVID-19. The CDR3 reads CASSSRTGDRVYGYTF. CDR3 DNA sequence: TGTGCCAGCAGTTCTAGGACAGGGGATCGGGTCTATGGCTACACCTTC.